A selection of T cell receptor beta chains follows, all from one sample in a study of spatial heterogeneity in lung cancer. One entry per CDR3 protein results from TCRdb running MiXCR on the 5' RACE reads. The sample has fewer than 55,000 distinct CDR3 sequences, around 7% seen once; the top ten hold around 36%. The sequencing here drew on PBMCs, taken at follow-up. The receptors come from a female donor with early-stage non-small cell lung cancer. Both conserved end residues are part of each CDR3. A D gene is named only where the DNA matches it firmly. Rows give clone size only sometimes, using once, few, many, or a class for an expanded clone.

CDR3	DNA	size	D	V	J
CASSQDRANQPQHF	TGTGCCAGCAGCCAAGACAGGGCCAATCAGCCCCAGCATTTT	many	TRBD1	TRBV7-2	TRBJ1-5
CASSLTGRGEQYF	TGTGCCAGCAGCTTGACAGGTCGAGGCGAGCAGTACTTC	many	.	TRBV11-2	TRBJ2-7
CASSGGTHNEKLFF	TGCGCCAGCAGCGGCGGGACTCATAATGAAAAACTGTTTTTT	few	.	TRBV5-1	TRBJ1-4
CASIPARQGTEAFF	TGTGCCAGCATCCCAGCCCGACAGGGTACTGAAGCTTTCTTT	.	TRBD1	TRBV7-9	TRBJ1-1
CASSYQAGRAYTQYF	TGTGCCAGCAGTTACCAGGCTGGGAGGGCCTATACGCAGTATTTT	.	TRBD2	TRBV6-5	TRBJ2-3
CASSPNSGLVLFF	TGTGCCAGCAGCCCAAACTCGGGACTAGTTCTGTTTTTT	.	TRBD2	TRBV3-1	TRBJ2-2
CSARNGQGLTPLHF	TGCAGTGCTAGAAATGGGCAGGGGCTGACACCCCTCCACTTT	.	.	TRBV20-1	TRBJ1-6
CASSYADRGGTQYF	TGTGCCAGCAGTTACGCCGACAGGGGAGGTACGCAGTATTTT	.	TRBD1	TRBV6-5	TRBJ2-3
CASSEIYGYTF	TGTGCCAGCAGTGAAATATATGGCTACACCTTC	many	.	TRBV2	TRBJ1-2
CASNPTISGSRELFF	TGTGCCAGCAATCCTACTATTAGCGGGAGTAGGGAGCTGTTTTTT	.	TRBD2	TRBV12-3/TRBV12-4	TRBJ2-2
CASSEILGLNTGELFF	TGTGCCAGCAGTGAAATTCTGGGACTTAACACCGGGGAGCTGTTTTTT	.	.	TRBV6-1	TRBJ2-2
CAWSPGVALTDTQYF	TGTGCCTGGAGTCCCGGAGTCGCCCTTACAGATACGCAGTATTTT	few	.	TRBV30	TRBJ2-3
CASSLDRERYSGANVLTF	TGTGCCAGCAGCTTGGACAGGGAGCGATACTCTGGGGCCAACGTCCTGACTTTC	.	TRBD1	TRBV7-9	TRBJ2-6
CASSLAPNSNQPQHF	TGCGCCAGCAGCTTGGCCCCGAATAGCAATCAGCCCCAGCATTTT	few	.	TRBV5-1	TRBJ1-5
CASSPQGQGPYGYTF	TGTGCCAGCAGCCCACAAGGACAGGGTCCCTATGGCTACACCTTC	many	TRBD1	TRBV9	TRBJ1-2
CASTMWLKGAGNTIYF	TGTGCCAGCACCATGTGGCTGAAGGGGGCTGGAAACACCATATATTTT	few	.	TRBV12-3/TRBV12-4	TRBJ1-3
CASSPEADTQYF	TGTGCCAGCAGTCCGGAGGCGGATACGCAGTATTTT	.	.	TRBV28	TRBJ2-3
CASGGEANSPLHF	TGTGCCAGCGGGGGGGAAGCGAATTCACCCCTCCACTTT	.	.	TRBV2	TRBJ1-6
CASSIRQKAGYTF	TGTGCCAGCAGTATCCGACAGAAGGCTGGCTACACCTTC	many	.	TRBV28	TRBJ1-2
CASSLQGLAGQETQYF	TGCGCCAGCAGCTTGCAGGGACTAGCGGGCCAAGAGACCCAGTACTTC	few	TRBD2	TRBV5-1	TRBJ2-5
CASSVGGQEQFF	TGTGCCAGCAGCGTAGGGGGCCAGGAGCAGTTCTTC	medium-sized	.	TRBV9	TRBJ2-1
CASSFRTSGPYEQYF	TGTGCCAGCAGCTTTAGGACTAGCGGGCCCTACGAGCAGTACTTC	many	TRBD2	TRBV11-2	TRBJ2-7
CSAMDRAVSSYEQYF	TGCAGCGCTATGGACAGGGCCGTCAGCTCCTACGAGCAGTACTTC	many	TRBD1	TRBV29-1	TRBJ2-7
CASSGADSVGSQHF	TGTGCCAGCAGTGGGGCAGACTCCGTGGGGTCCCAGCATTTT	.	.	TRBV28	TRBJ1-5
CSANPVGEQFF	TGCAGTGCGAACCCGGTCGGTGAGCAGTTCTTC	many	.	TRBV20-1	TRBJ2-1